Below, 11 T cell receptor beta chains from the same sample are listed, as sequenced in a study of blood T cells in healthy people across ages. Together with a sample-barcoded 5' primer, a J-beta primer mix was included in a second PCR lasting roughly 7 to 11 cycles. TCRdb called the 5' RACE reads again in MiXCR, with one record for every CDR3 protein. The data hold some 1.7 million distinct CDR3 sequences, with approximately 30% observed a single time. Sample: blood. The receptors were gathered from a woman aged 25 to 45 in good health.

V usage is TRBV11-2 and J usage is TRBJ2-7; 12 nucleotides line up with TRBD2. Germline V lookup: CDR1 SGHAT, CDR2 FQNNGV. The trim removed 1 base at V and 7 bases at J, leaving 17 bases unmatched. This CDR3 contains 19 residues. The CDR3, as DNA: TGTGCCAGCAGCTTAGGCCCAACTAGCGGGAGGCATCTATACAATGAGCAGTACTTC. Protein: CASSLGPTSGRHLYNEQYF.

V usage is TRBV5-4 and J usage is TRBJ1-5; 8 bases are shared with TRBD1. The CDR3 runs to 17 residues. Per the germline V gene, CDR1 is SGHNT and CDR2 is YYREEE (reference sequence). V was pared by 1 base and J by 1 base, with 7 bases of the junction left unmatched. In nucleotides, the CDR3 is TGTGCCAGCAGCTTGACCGGACAGGGTGGCAGCAATCAGCCCCAGCATTTT. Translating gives CASSLTGQGGSNQPQHF.

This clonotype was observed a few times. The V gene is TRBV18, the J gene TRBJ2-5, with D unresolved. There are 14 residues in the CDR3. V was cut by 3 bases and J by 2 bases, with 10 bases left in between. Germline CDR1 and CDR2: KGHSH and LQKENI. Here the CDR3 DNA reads TGTGCCAGCTCACCGTCGGAAACGCAAGAGACCCAGTACTTC. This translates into CASSPSETQETQYF. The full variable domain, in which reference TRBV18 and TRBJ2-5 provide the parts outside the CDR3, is NAGVMQNPRHLVRRRGQEARLRCSPMKGHSHVYWYRQLPEEGLKFMVYLQKENIIDESGMPKERFSAEFPKEGPSILRIQQVVRGDSAAYFCASSPSETQETQYFGPGTRLLVL.

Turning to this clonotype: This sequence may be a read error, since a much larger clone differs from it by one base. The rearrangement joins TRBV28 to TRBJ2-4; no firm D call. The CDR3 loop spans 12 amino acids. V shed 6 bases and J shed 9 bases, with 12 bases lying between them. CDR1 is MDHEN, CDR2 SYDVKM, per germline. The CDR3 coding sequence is TGTGCCAGCAGCCCCAGGTGCTCCATTCAGTACTTC. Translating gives CASSPRCSIQYF. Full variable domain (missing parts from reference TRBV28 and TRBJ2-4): DVKVTQSSRYLVKRTGEKVFLECVQDMDHENMFWYRQDPGLGLRLIYFSYDVKMKEKGDIPEGYSVSREKKERFSLILESASTNQTSMYLCASSPRCSIQYFGAGTRLSVL.

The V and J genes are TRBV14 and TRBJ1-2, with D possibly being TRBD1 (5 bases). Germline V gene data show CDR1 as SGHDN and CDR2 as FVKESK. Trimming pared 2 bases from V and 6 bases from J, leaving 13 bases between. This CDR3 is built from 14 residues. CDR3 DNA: TGTGCCAGCAGCCAATCTTGGGGGACGGATGGCTACACCTTC. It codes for CASSQSWGTDGYTF.

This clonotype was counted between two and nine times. The CDR3, as DNA: TGCAGTGCTAGGGGACTAGCGGGAGGGCCAAGCTACGAGCAGTACTTC. Encoded protein: CSARGLAGGPSYEQYF. The rearrangement uses TRBV20-1 and TRBJ2-7; 16 bases are shared with TRBD2. The CDR3 contains 16 residues. The germline V gene has CDR1 DFQATT and CDR2 SNEGSKA (reference sequence). Losses at the gene ends were 3 bases for V and 3 bases for J; bases not matched to a gene: 5.

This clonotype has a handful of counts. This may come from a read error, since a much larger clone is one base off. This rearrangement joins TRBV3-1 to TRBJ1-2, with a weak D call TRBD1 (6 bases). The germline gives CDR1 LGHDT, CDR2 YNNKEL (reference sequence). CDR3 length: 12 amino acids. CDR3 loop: CASRGAGYSYTF. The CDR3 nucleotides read TGTGCCAGCAGGGGGGCAGGCTATAGCTACACCTTC.

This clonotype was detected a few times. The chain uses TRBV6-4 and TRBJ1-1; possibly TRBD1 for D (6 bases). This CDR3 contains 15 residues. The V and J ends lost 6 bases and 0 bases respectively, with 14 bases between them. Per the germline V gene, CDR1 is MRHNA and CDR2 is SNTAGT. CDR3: CASRATGWMNTEAFF. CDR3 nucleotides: TGTGCCAGCAGGGCAACAGGGTGGATGAACACTGAAGCTTTCTTT.

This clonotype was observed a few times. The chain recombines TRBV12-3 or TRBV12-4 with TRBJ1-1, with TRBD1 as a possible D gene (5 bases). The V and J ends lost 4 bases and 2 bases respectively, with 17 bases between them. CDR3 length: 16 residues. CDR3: CASSSYLRGLNTEAFF. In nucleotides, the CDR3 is TGTGCCAGCAGTTCTTACCTTAGGGGACTAAACACTGAAGCTTTCTTT.

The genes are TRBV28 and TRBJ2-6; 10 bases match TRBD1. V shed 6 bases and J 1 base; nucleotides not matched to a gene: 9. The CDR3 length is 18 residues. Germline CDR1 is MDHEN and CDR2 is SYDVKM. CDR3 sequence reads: CASSLPGTGASGANVLTF. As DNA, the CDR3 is TGTGCCAGCAGCCTCCCCGGGACAGGGGCTTCTGGGGCCAACGTCCTGACTTTC.

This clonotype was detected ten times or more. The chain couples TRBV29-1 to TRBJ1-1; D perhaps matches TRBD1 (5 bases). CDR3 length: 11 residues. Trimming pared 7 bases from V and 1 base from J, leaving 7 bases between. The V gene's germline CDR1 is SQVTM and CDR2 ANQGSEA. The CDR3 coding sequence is TGCAGCGGGGGCGCGAACACTGAAGCTTTCTTT. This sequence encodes CSGGANTEAFF.